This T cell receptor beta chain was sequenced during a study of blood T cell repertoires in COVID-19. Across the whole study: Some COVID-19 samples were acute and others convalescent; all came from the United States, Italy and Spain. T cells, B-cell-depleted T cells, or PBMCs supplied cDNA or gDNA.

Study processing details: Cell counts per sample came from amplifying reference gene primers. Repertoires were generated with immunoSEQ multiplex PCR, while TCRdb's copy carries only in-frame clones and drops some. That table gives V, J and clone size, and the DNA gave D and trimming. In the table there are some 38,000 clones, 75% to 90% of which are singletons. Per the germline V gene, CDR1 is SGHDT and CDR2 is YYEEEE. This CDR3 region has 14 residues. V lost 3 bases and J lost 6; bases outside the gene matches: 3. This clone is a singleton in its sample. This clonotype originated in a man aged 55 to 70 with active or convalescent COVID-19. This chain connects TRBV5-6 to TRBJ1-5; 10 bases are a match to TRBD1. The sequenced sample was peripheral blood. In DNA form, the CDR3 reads TGTGCCAGCAGCTGGGGACAGGGGCTTCAGCCCCAGCATTTT. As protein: CASSWGQGLQPQHF. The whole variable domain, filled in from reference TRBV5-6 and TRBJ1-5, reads DAGVTQSPTHLIKTRGQQVTLRCSPKSGHDTVSWYQQALGQGPQFIFQYYEEEERQRGNFPDRFSGHQFPNYSSELNVNALLLGDSALYLCASSWGQGLQPQHFGDGTRLSIL.